These 9 T cell receptor beta chains were all obtained from the same sample, sequenced in a study of shared clonotypes between healthy human individuals. Sequenced by immunoSEQ multiplex PCR; TCRdb stores in-frame clones only, minus some. The table has around 480,000 clones, about 80% seen once. Sequenced sample: PBMCs. The receptors here all came from a woman in her forties in good health. Some clones in this sample may be carry-over from other donors' samples.

This clone appeared once. The chain has TRBV6-6 and TRBJ1-2; the D gene is possibly TRBD1 (6 bases). Germline values: CDR1 MNHNY, CDR2 SVGAGI (reference sequence). Trimming took 6 bases from V and 8 from J, leaving 25 bases between them. This CDR3 contains 16 residues. CDR3 residues: CASSDQFTGRGKGYTF. DNA for the CDR3: TGTGCCAGCAGCGACCAGTTCACAGGGAGGGGGAAGGGCTACACCTTC.

The rearrangement joins TRBV27 to TRBJ2-7, with D perhaps TRBD2 (5 bases). The germline CDR1 and CDR2 sequences are MNHEY and SMNVEV (reference sequence). Trimming left V 1 base short and J 1 base short, with 17 bases between. The CDR3 loop spans 17 amino acids. This chain's CDR3 is CASSLYPVGRTSYEQYF. CDR3 sequence (DNA): TGTGCCAGCAGTTTATACCCGGTGGGCAGGACTTCCTACGAGCAGTACTTC.

The genes are TRBV29-1 and TRBJ2-5, with 8 bases fitting TRBD1. The germline V gene encodes CDR1 SQVTM and CDR2 ANQGSEA. This CDR3 is 13 amino acids long. Germline trimming cut 6 bases from V and 4 bases from J; bases unmatched to any gene: 7. The CDR3 loop is CSVGETGGETQYF. In nucleotides, the CDR3 is TGCAGCGTGGGGGAAACAGGGGGAGAGACCCAGTACTTC. The variable domain in full, completed from reference TRBV29-1 and TRBJ2-5, reads SAVISQKPSRDICQRGTSLTIQCQVDSQVTMMFWYRQQPGQSLTLIATANQGSEATYESGFVIDKFPISRPNLTFSTLTVSNMSPEDSSIYLCSVGETGGETQYFGPGTRLLVL.

The gene calls are TRBV5-4 and TRBJ2-5; D may be TRBD1 or TRBD2 (5 bases each). V was cut by 3 bases and J by 4 bases, with 16 bases left in between. Looked up from germline, CDR1 is SGHNT and CDR2 is YYREEE (reference sequence). The CDR3 covers 15 residues. As DNA, the CDR3 is TGTGCCAGCAGCTCCCGCCGCACCGGGGCAGAGACCCAGTACTTC. Encoded protein: CASSSRRTGAETQYF.

The chain carries TRBV6-5 and TRBJ2-7; TRBD2 matches at 11 bases. Per germline, CDR1 MNHEY and CDR2 SVGAGI. This CDR3 is 15 amino acids long. J gave up 3 bases and V 4 bases, and 5 bases lay outside the gene matches. The CDR3 region is CASSSFTSGSYEQYF. The CDR3 coding sequence is TGTGCCAGCAGTTCCTTCACTAGCGGGAGCTACGAGCAGTACTTC.

The rearrangement uses TRBV19 and TRBJ2-1; D may be TRBD2 (6 bases). CDR1 LNHDA and CDR2 SQIVND come from the germline V gene (reference sequence). This CDR3 is 11 amino acids long. For the CDR3, the DNA is TGTACAACCTACGGGGGCAATGAGCAGTTCTTC. Encoded protein: CTTYGGNEQFF.

The chain uses TRBV18 and TRBJ2-2; D is perhaps TRBD2 (5 bases). There are 17 residues in the CDR3. The V end lost 2 bases, the J end lost 0 bases, and 13 bases lay between the germline ends. Germline loops: CDR1 KGHSH, CDR2 LQKENI. CDR3 sequence reads: CASSPESSISNTGELFF. The CDR3 DNA follows: TGTGCCAGCTCACCAGAGTCTAGCATATCGAACACCGGGGAGCTGTTTTTT.

V is TRBV2 and J is TRBJ2-4, with D possibly TRBD2 on 5 matching bases. Germline V gives CDR1 SNHLY, CDR2 FYNNEI. The CDR3 contains 14 residues. Trimming removed 4 bases at V and 6 bases at J, with 13 bases between. The CDR3 loop reads CASSVAFGVNIQYF. CDR3 nucleotides: TGTGCCAGCAGTGTAGCGTTTGGGGTAAACATTCAGTACTTC.

The CDR3 nucleotides are TGTGCCAGCAGCTTAGTTGGCGACTATAAAACCCTCAATGAGCAGTTCTTC. Translation gives CASSLVGDYKTLNEQFF. The chain uses TRBV7-6 and TRBJ2-1; possible D gene TRBD2, 5 bases. V was clipped by 1 base and J by 6 bases, with 19 bases between them. This CDR3 has 17 residues. Germline CDR1 reads SGHVS; CDR2 reads FNYEAQ.